The 19 T cell receptor beta chains listed next were all sequenced from one sample in a study of glioma-infiltrating T cells. TCR alpha and beta CDR3 regions were amplified from RNA using iRepertoire nested multiplex PCR. TCRdb used MiXCR to reprocess the multiplex PCR reads, holding one entry per CDR3 protein. Among 400,000 or so distinct CDR3 sequences listed, roughly two fifths were seen once. Sequenced sample: glioma tissue, nonneoplastic brain tissue, or PBMCs (not recorded which). The receptors derive from a human donor with low-grade glioma or glioblastoma, undergoing nonglioma brain surgery, or in good health (not recorded which).

J is TRBJ2-2 and V is TRBV12-3 or TRBV12-4, with D perhaps TRBD1 (5 bases). V was trimmed by 5 bases and J by 4 bases, leaving 8 bases between them. The CDR3 extends over 13 amino acids. CDR3 protein: CASSPDSTGELFF. CDR3 sequence (DNA): TGTGCCAGCAGTCCCGACAGCACCGGGGAGCTGTTTTTT.

On this clonotype itself: Germline is not matched at one junction end, which may reflect a read error. This chain joins TRBV27 and TRBJ2-7, with 11 bases lining up with TRBD2. Germline V CDR1 and CDR2: MNHEY, SMNVEV (reference sequence). CDR3 length equals 16 residues. The chain's CDR3 is CASTQMVLAGVNEKNF. In nucleotides, the CDR3 is TGTGCCAGCACCCAAATGGTACTAGCGGGAGTTAACGAGAAGAACTTC.

At least ten counts were recorded for this clonotype. This rearrangement joins TRBV7-2 to TRBJ2-1; tentatively, D is TRBD1 or TRBD2 (5 bases each). The CDR3 contains 16 residues. The V and J ends lost 0 bases and 1 base respectively, with 10 bases between them. CDR1 and CDR2 from the germline V gene are SGHTA and FQGNSA. CDR3 residues: CASSLAGEGSYNEQFF. CDR3 bases: TGTGCCAGCAGCTTAGCCGGAGAGGGGTCCTACAATGAGCAGTTCTTC.

The chain is built from TRBV14 and TRBJ2-5; D uncertain. This CDR3 is built from 13 residues. CDR1 and CDR2 (germline): SGHDN, FVKESK. Trimming pared 0 bases from V and 2 bases from J, leaving 4 bases between. CDR3 sequence reads: CASSQDPQETQYF. CDR3 DNA: TGTGCCAGCAGCCAAGATCCGCAAGAGACCCAGTACTTC. The entire variable domain, with the rest obtained from reference TRBV14 and TRBJ2-5, is as follows: EAGVTQFPSHSVIEKGQTVTLRCDPISGHDNLYWYRRVMGKEIKFLLHFVKESKQDESGMPNNRFLAERTGGTYSTLKVQPAELEDSGVYFCASSQDPQETQYFGPGTRLLVL.

V is TRBV6-2 or TRBV6-3 and J is TRBJ2-1; D may be TRBD2 (6 bases). V was cut by 8 bases and J by 4 bases, with 21 bases left in between. Germline V CDR1 and CDR2: MNHEY, SVGEGT. The CDR3 covers 16 residues. CDR3 sequence reads: CASAPIGFSGYNEQFF. The CDR3, as DNA: TGTGCCAGCGCCCCAATCGGGTTCAGCGGGTACAATGAGCAGTTCTTC.

The gene calls are TRBV25-1 and TRBJ1-4, with no clear D. The CDR3 has 10 residues. Trimming cost V 9 bases and J 8 bases, with 7 bases left between them. Germline lookup yields CDR1 MGHDK and CDR2 SYGVNS. The CDR3 loop is CARTVEKLFF. CDR3 nucleotide sequence: TGTGCCAGAACGGTGGAAAAACTGTTTTTT.

A remark on this clonotype: Since a much larger clone is just one base distant, this may be a read error. The gene calls are TRBV28 and TRBJ2-3; D might be TRBD1 (5 bases). The germline CDR1 and CDR2 sequences are MDHEN and SYDVKM. This CDR3 has 14 amino acids. CDR3 nucleotide sequence: TGTGCCAGCAGTTTGGTAGGGGTCACAGATAAGCAGTATTTT. As protein: CASSLVGVTDKQYF.

In regard to this clonotype: At one boundary the junction diverges from the germline segment, which might be a read error. This sequence joins TRBV2 and TRBJ1-2; 8 bases line up with TRBD1. The CDR3 totals 14 residues. Germline assignment: CDR1 SNHLY and CDR2 FYNNEI. The CDR3: CASNEEQGVPGYTF. In DNA form, the CDR3 reads TGTGCCAGCAATGAAGAACAGGGGGTGCCAGGCTACACCTTC.

In its sample, this clonotype was seen a few times. V and J are TRBV7-2 and TRBJ2-7, with 12 nucleotides matching TRBD2. The junction had 10 bases not matched to a gene; V was cut back by 8 bases and J by 5 bases. Germline-derived CDR1 and CDR2 are SGHTA and FQGNSA. This CDR3 spans 15 amino acids. The DNA of the CDR3 is TGTGCCAGCGGGGCGTGGGCTAGCGGGAGGGACGAGCAGTACTTC. Its translation is CASGAWASGRDEQYF.

The chain carries TRBV28 and TRBJ2-7, with 8 bases identical to TRBD1. The CDR3 runs 12 residues. Germline V gives CDR1 MDHEN, CDR2 SYDVKM. V shed 4 bases and J 7 bases; nucleotides not matched to a gene: 3. This CDR3 is CASSSQGEEQYF. In DNA form, the CDR3 reads TGTGCCAGCAGTTCACAGGGGGAAGAGCAGTACTTC.

This clonotype was observed once. In DNA form, the CDR3 reads TGTGCCAGCAGTTCCTGGACAGGGTATGGCTACACCTTC. Encoded protein: CASSSWTGYGYTF. The gene calls are TRBV28 and TRBJ1-2; 8 bases align to TRBD1. The CDR3 sequence is 13 residues long. The trim removed 4 bases at V and 5 bases at J, leaving 3 bases unmatched. The germline CDR1 and CDR2 sequences are MDHEN and SYDVKM.

This clonotype has only a few counts. V is TRBV28 and J is TRBJ2-7; D might be TRBD1 or TRBD2, each matching 5 bases. CDR3 length: 13 amino acids. Trimming took off 8 bases at V and 2 bases at J, with 13 bases between the two ends. The V gene's germline CDR1 is MDHEN and CDR2 SYDVKM. Here the CDR3 DNA reads TGTGCCAGCTGTGGGGGTCTTACCTACGAGCAGTACTTC. Residues: CASCGGLTYEQYF.

There are a few counts of this clonotype. The chain couples TRBV20-1 to TRBJ1-2, with D possibly TRBD1 on 5 matching bases. The CDR3 length is 15 residues. Deletions cut 0 bases from V and 0 bases from J, with 11 bases between. Germline V lookup: CDR1 DFQATT, CDR2 SNEGSKA (reference sequence). CDR3 nucleotide sequence: TGCAGTGCTAGAGATGCGCAGGGACCTAACTATGGCTACACCTTC. Protein: CSARDAQGPNYGYTF.

The V and J genes are TRBV19 and TRBJ2-5; 7 bases are shared with TRBD1. The CDR3 totals 15 residues. The germline CDR1 and CDR2 sequences are LNHDA and SQIVND (reference sequence). Trimming cost V 5 bases and J 4 bases; bases outside gene matches: 10. CDR3 protein: CASSYNRQGGETQYF. CDR3 DNA sequence: TGTGCCAGTAGTTACAATCGACAGGGTGGAGAGACCCAGTACTTC. Complete variable domain (other parts from reference TRBV19 and TRBJ2-5): DGGITQSPKYLFRKEGQNVTLSCEQNLNHDAMYWYRQDPGQGLRLIYYSQIVNDFQKGDIAEGYSVSREKKESFPLTVTSAQKNPTAFYLCASSYNRQGGETQYFGPGTRLLVL.

This chain uses TRBV12-3 or TRBV12-4 with TRBJ1-5; D perhaps matches TRBD1 (5 bases). This CDR3 comprises 17 residues. Trimming left V 5 bases short and J 8 bases short, with 25 bases between. The CDR3 nucleotides are TGTGCCAGCAGTCCGGGAAGAGAGAGGGGTGGGATTGAGCCCCAGCATTTT. Protein product: CASSPGRERGGIEPQHF.

The chain couples TRBV4-1 to TRBJ2-3; D is ambiguous. The germline V gene encodes CDR1 MGHRA and CDR2 YSYEKL. There are 16 residues in the CDR3. Trimming stripped 0 bases from V and 1 base from J, with 11 bases between. CDR3 DNA sequence: TGCGCCAGCAGCCAAGACCGAGGTGGTCGCACAGATACGCAGTATTTT. It yields the protein CASSQDRGGRTDTQYF.

The chain joins TRBV20-1 to TRBJ2-5, with 10 bases matching TRBD1. This CDR3 contains 13 residues. The trim removed 5 bases at V and 7 bases at J, leaving 7 bases unmatched. The germline gives CDR1 DFQATT, CDR2 SNEGSKA (reference sequence). In DNA form, the CDR3 reads TGCAGTGCTGGCCACGACAGGGGGCGGACCCAGTACTTC. Translated: CSAGHDRGRTQYF.

About this clonotype: Sequence at one end of the junction differs from germline and may be a read error. The chain has TRBV27 and TRBJ2-3, with 7 positions matching TRBD1. CDR1 MNHEY and CDR2 SMNVEV come from the germline V gene (reference sequence). The CDR3 length is 15 residues. The chain's CDR3 is CASSLVGGELDTQCF. The CDR3 DNA reads as TGTGCCAGCAGCTTAGTAGGGGGCGAACTGGATACGCAGTGTTTT.

Many counts were recorded for this clonotype. The chain has TRBV15 and TRBJ2-3; TRBD2 agrees at 10 bases. Germline V gives CDR1 LNHNV, CDR2 YYDKDF (reference sequence). V lost 1 base, J lost 6 bases, and 1 base stayed unmatched. This CDR3 spans 14 amino acids. The CDR3 region is CATSRGLAGDTQYF. The CDR3 DNA reads as TGTGCCACCAGCAGAGGACTAGCGGGCGATACGCAGTATTTT.